This T cell receptor beta chain appears in the sequencing data of a study of blood T cell repertoires in COVID-19. On the study more broadly: Sample material is recorded as cDNA or gDNA derived from T cells, B-cell-depleted T cells, or PBMCs.

The CDR3 sequence is 16 residues long. V was clipped by 5 bases and J by 5 bases; unmatched bases: 11. Germline CDR1 reads SGHTA; CDR2 reads FQGNSA. Clones were sequenced by immunoSEQ multiplex PCR, and TCRdb holds only the in-frame ones, with some missing. Among 70,000 to 85,000 clones listed, around 82% were seen once. This sequence originates from a man aged 55 to 70 with acute or convalescent COVID-19. The rearrangement links TRBV7-2 to TRBJ1-4, with 7 bases matching TRBD1. Source material: peripheral blood. CDR3 in DNA: TGTGCCAGCAGCCTTATCGGGACAGCATTCAATGAAAAACTGTTTTTT. It specifies CASSLIGTAFNEKLFF.